This paragraph covers one T cell receptor (beta chain) sequence. Its specificity is not known. Libraries for TCRalpha and TCRbeta carried sample barcodes and unique molecular identifiers via 5'RACE. A single record per CDR3 protein comes from TCRdb applying MiXCR to the 5' RACE reads. Of about 100,000 distinct CDR3 sequences detected, 11% appear once; the ten largest clones hold 40%. There are 15 residues in the CDR3. Germline CDR1 is SQVTM and CDR2 is ANQGSEA. V trimming: 5 bases; J trimming: 3 bases; junction bases outside the gene matches: 10. The data were taken from a study of T-cell memory formation after mild COVID-19. Overall study findings and caveats: Cross-reactive memory seemingly joined, as some responding clones were found in pre-infection memory. Second-wave clones with a day 37 peak had unconfirmed SARS-CoV-2 specificity. Day 15 to 85 contractors were CD4/CD8 balanced; later expanders leaned CD4+.

The chain combines TRBV29-1 with TRBJ2-1; 7 nucleotides agree with TRBD1. This sequence was found in a young man who had mild COVID-19 (a few samples of this study predate the infection). Cell type and time point are not known. Input material: PBMCs or a T cell subset sorted from them (not recorded which). DNA of the CDR3: TGCAGCGTTAATGGAGAGACAGGGTACTACAATGAGCAGTTCTTC. Its protein is CSVNGETGYYNEQFF.